Following are 24 T cell receptor beta chains from one sample sequenced in a study of blood T cell repertoires in COVID-19. Using immunoSEQ multiplex PCR, the repertoire was profiled, and TCRdb retains in-frame clones only, with some absent. The sample has 75,000 to 85,000 clones, about 88% seen once. The specimen was peripheral blood. These receptors were taken from a human donor in a cohort sampled during active COVID-19.

This chain links TRBV29-1 with TRBJ1-1; tentative D call: TRBD1 (6 bases). The CDR3 is 13 residues long. The V gene's germline CDR1 is SQVTM and CDR2 ANQGSEA. V was pared by 3 bases and J by 3 bases, with 11 bases between. CDR3 coding DNA: TGCAGCGTTGACAGGGGAACGGACACTGAAGCTTTCTTT. Its translation: CSVDRGTDTEAFF.

The chain is built from TRBV18 and TRBJ1-2; D might be TRBD1 (6 bases). V lost 1 base and J lost 6, with 9 bases in between. The germline CDR1 and CDR2 sequences are KGHSH and LQKENI. CDR3 size: 13 residues. The CDR3, as DNA: TGTGCCAGCTCACCACGCAGGGGTGATGGCTACACCTTC. This translates into CASSPRRGDGYTF.

This sequence joins TRBV5-1 and TRBJ2-7, with no clear D. From germline, CDR1 is SGHRS and CDR2 YFSETQ. The length of the CDR3 is 16 residues. The V end was cut by 0 bases, the J end by 6 bases, with 19 bases between. CDR3 sequence (DNA): TGCGCCAGCAGCTTGGGAGTTGGAGCCTTAGGCGGCGAGCAGTACTTC. Its translation is CASSLGVGALGGEQYF.

V is TRBV30 and J is TRBJ2-1; D might be TRBD1 (8 bases). Germline CDR1 is GTSNPN and CDR2 is SVGIG (reference sequence). CDR3 length equals 15 residues. V was shortened by 4 bases and J by 4 bases, with 17 bases between the two germline ends. CDR3 in amino acids: CAWTPQGGPYNEQFF. The CDR3 nucleotides read TGTGCCTGGACCCCACAGGGGGGGCCGTACAATGAGCAGTTCTTC.

This chain links TRBV14 with TRBJ2-7, with 8 bases that match TRBD1. The V gene end was trimmed by 3 bases and the J gene end by 2 bases; junction bases not matched to a gene: 12. The CDR3 spans 17 residues. Germline lookup yields CDR1 SGHDN and CDR2 FVKESK. CDR3 region: CASSQPAPDRATYEQYF. CDR3 sequence (DNA): TGTGCCAGCAGCCAGCCAGCACCGGACAGGGCTACCTACGAGCAGTACTTC.

V and J are TRBV7-8 and TRBJ1-2; the D gene is possibly TRBD1 (6 bases). Trimming cost V 6 bases and J 1 base, with 12 bases left between them. This CDR3 region has 14 residues. Germline-derived CDR1 and CDR2 are SGHVS and FQNEAQ. The DNA of the CDR3 is TGTGCCAGCAGATCCGACAGGCGTAACTATGGCTACACCTTC. Translating gives CASRSDRRNYGYTF.

This sequence joins TRBV5-8 and TRBJ1-4; D unclear. CDR3 length: 14 amino acids. Germline CDR1 is SGHTS and CDR2 is YDEGEE. The V end was cut by 5 bases, the J end by 5 bases, with 13 bases between. Here the CDR3 reads CASRPAGGNEKLFF. In DNA form, the CDR3 reads TGTGCCAGCAGACCTGCGGGAGGAAATGAAAAACTGTTTTTT.

The rearrangement links TRBV7-9 to TRBJ2-2; 8 bases are a match to TRBD1. CDR1 is SEHNR and CDR2 is FQNEAQ in the germline V gene (reference sequence). The CDR3 has 14 amino acids. V gave up 3 bases and J gave up 7 bases; unmatched junction bases: 4. The chain's CDR3 is CASSFTGGNGELFF. The CDR3, as DNA: TGTGCCAGCAGCTTCACAGGGGGTAACGGGGAGCTGTTTTTT.

V usage is TRBV2 and J usage is TRBJ2-4, with 11 bases identical to TRBD1. The germline CDR1 and CDR2 sequences are SNHLY and FYNNEI. The CDR3 totals 14 residues. Losses at the gene ends were 6 bases for V and 7 bases for J; bases not matched to a gene: 5. This CDR3 is CASRKGTGGNIQYF. The DNA for the CDR3 is TGTGCCAGCAGAAAGGGGACAGGGGGGAACATTCAGTACTTC.

Only a few counts were recorded for this clone. V is TRBV6-5 and J is TRBJ2-7; 11 nucleotides agree with TRBD2. V lost 5 bases and J lost 1; bases outside the gene matches: 1. This CDR3 region has 14 residues. Germline V gene sequence: CDR1 MNHEY, CDR2 SVGAGI. The CDR3 spells CASSLAGGSYEQYF. In nucleotides, the CDR3 is TGTGCCAGCAGTCTAGCGGGAGGATCCTACGAGCAGTACTTC.

The genes are TRBV27 and TRBJ2-1, with 10 bases lining up with TRBD2. Germline assignment: CDR1 MNHEY and CDR2 SMNVEV (reference sequence). The CDR3 spans 16 residues. The V and J ends lost 6 bases and 8 bases, in that order; junction bases with no gene match: 13. The CDR3 sequence is CASSPNASGRKDEQFF. The CDR3 DNA follows: TGTGCCAGCAGCCCAAACGCTAGCGGGAGAAAAGATGAGCAGTTCTTC.

The genes are TRBV11-2 and TRBJ2-3; D remains ambiguous. V was clipped by 0 bases and J by 2 bases, with 3 bases between them. CDR1 and CDR2 from the germline V gene are SGHAT and FQNNGV. The CDR3 totals 13 residues. For the CDR3, the DNA is TGTGCCAGCAGCTTAGATCTCACAGATACGCAGTATTTT. As protein: CASSLDLTDTQYF.

The chain joins TRBV4-3 to TRBJ2-1; possible D gene TRBD2, 7 bases. This CDR3 spans 16 amino acids. Germline CDR1 reads LGHNA; CDR2 reads YSLEER. The V end was cut by 1 base, the J end by 6 bases, with 16 bases between. The CDR3: CASSQVGGGAFNEQFF. The DNA for the CDR3 is TGCGCCAGCAGCCAAGTGGGAGGGGGGGCTTTCAATGAGCAGTTCTTC.

CDR3 sequence (DNA): TGTGCCAGCGGGAGGGCCCGGTCCTACGAGCAGTACTTC. Protein: CASGRARSYEQYF. The V and J genes are TRBV6-6 and TRBJ2-7, with 7 positions matching TRBD2. Germline-derived CDR1 and CDR2 are MNHNY and SVGAGI (reference sequence). The V segment lost 8 bases and the J segment 1 base; nucleotides outside the gene matches: 5. The CDR3 has 13 amino acids.

This clone was observed a single time. This chain joins TRBV5-1 and TRBJ1-1; 7 positions match TRBD1. The CDR3 is 15 amino acids. Germline lookup yields CDR1 SGHRS and CDR2 YFSETQ. V lost 0 bases and J lost 5; bases outside the gene matches: 7. The CDR3 sequence is CASSLATGRWTEAFF. The CDR3 nucleotides are TGCGCCAGCAGCTTGGCGACAGGGCGCTGGACTGAAGCTTTCTTT. Looking up the rest from reference TRBV5-1 and TRBJ1-1 gives the full variable domain: KAGVTQTPRYLIKTRGQQVTLSCSPISGHRSVSWYQQTPGQGLQFLFEYFSETQRNKGNFPGRFSGRQFSNSRSEMNVSTLELGDSALYLCASSLATGRWTEAFFGQGTRLTVV.

The genes are TRBV4-1 and TRBJ2-7; 8 bases are a match to TRBD1. Germline trimming cut 3 bases from V and 3 bases from J; bases unmatched to any gene: 10. The CDR3 is 16 amino acids. CDR1 MGHRA and CDR2 YSYEKL come from the germline V gene. The CDR3 region is CASSQAGTGAFYEQYF. The CDR3 coding sequence is TGCGCCAGCAGCCAGGCCGGGACAGGAGCATTCTACGAGCAGTACTTC.

This chain links TRBV6-7 with TRBJ1-3; no definite D call. TRBV6-7 is classed as an ORF, of uncertain function. This CDR3 has 15 amino acids. The V end was cut by 2 bases, the J end by 0 bases, with 8 bases between. The CDR3 DNA reads TGTGCCAGCAGTTACCCCGAGGACTCTGGAAACACCATATATTTT. Translating gives CASSYPEDSGNTIYF.

The count of this clone is one. In DNA, the CDR3 is TGTGCCAGCAGCTTTTCCGGGATGAACACTGAAGCTTTCTTT. It codes for CASSFSGMNTEAFF. The rearrangement links TRBV5-4 to TRBJ1-1; D unresolved. The CDR3 extends over 14 amino acids. With 2 bases removed from V and 0 bases from J, the gap between germline ends came to 8 bases. The germline CDR1 and CDR2 sequences are SGHNT and YYREEE (reference sequence).

The V and J genes are TRBV24-1 and TRBJ2-5, with 7 nucleotides matching TRBD2. This CDR3 comprises 14 residues. V was pared by 7 bases and J by 3 bases, with 7 bases of the junction left unmatched. The germline gives CDR1 KGHDR, CDR2 SFDVKD. The DNA for the CDR3 is TGTGCCACCAGGCCTCCTGGGGGGGAAGAGACCCAGTACTTC. It codes for CATRPPGGEETQYF.

The V gene is TRBV5-1, the J gene TRBJ2-7; weak D call: TRBD1 (6 bases). The length of the CDR3 is 14 residues. Germline V gene lookup returns CDR1 SGHRS and CDR2 YFSETQ. V dropped 4 bases and J dropped 0 bases, with 11 bases sitting between them. The CDR3 DNA follows: TGCGCCAGCAGCCAGACAGGCAACTCCTACGAGCAGTACTTC. It codes for CASSQTGNSYEQYF.

The chain uses TRBV11-2 and TRBJ2-1, with TRBD2 matching over 11 bases. There are 15 residues in the CDR3. The V segment lost 4 bases and the J segment 8 bases; nucleotides outside the gene matches: 7. The germline gives CDR1 SGHAT, CDR2 FQNNGV. CDR3 DNA sequence: TGTGCCAGCAGCTCCCTAGCGGGAGGACAGTATGAGCAGTTCTTC. This translates into CASSSLAGGQYEQFF. The whole variable domain, remainder taken from reference TRBV11-2 and TRBJ2-1, is EAGVAQSPRYKIIEKRQSVAFWCNPISGHATLYWYQQILGQGPKLLIQFQNNGVVDDSQLPKDRFSAERLKGVDSTLKIQPAKLEDSAVYLCASSSLAGGQYEQFFGPGTRLTVL.

The gene calls are TRBV19 and TRBJ2-1; 8 nucleotides line up with TRBD2. J gave up 9 bases and V 5 bases, and 6 bases lay outside the gene matches. CDR1 is LNHDA and CDR2 is SQIVND in the germline V gene (reference sequence). The CDR3 sequence is 13 residues long. CDR3 sequence (DNA): TGTGCCAGTAGTCCCTTAGCGGGACCTGAGCAGTTCTTC. Translated: CASSPLAGPEQFF.

The chain recombines TRBV11-2 with TRBJ2-1; D is perhaps TRBD2 (6 bases). Germline V CDR1 and CDR2: SGHAT, FQNNGV. CDR3 size: 15 residues. V dropped 3 bases and J dropped 4 bases, with 13 bases sitting between them. The CDR3 region is CASSLGSSAYNEQFF. The CDR3 coding sequence is TGTGCCAGCAGCTTGGGTTCTAGCGCGTACAATGAGCAGTTCTTC.

The V gene is TRBV5-4, the J gene TRBJ1-4, with 10 positions matching TRBD1. CDR1 is SGHNT and CDR2 is YYREEE in the germline V gene (reference sequence). With 4 bases clipped from V and 7 bases from J, the junction kept 10 bases outside the gene matches. The CDR3 runs to 16 residues. Here the CDR3 reads CASSQTGGGIGEKLFF. CDR3 bases: TGTGCCAGCAGCCAGACAGGGGGCGGAATTGGTGAAAAACTGTTTTTT.